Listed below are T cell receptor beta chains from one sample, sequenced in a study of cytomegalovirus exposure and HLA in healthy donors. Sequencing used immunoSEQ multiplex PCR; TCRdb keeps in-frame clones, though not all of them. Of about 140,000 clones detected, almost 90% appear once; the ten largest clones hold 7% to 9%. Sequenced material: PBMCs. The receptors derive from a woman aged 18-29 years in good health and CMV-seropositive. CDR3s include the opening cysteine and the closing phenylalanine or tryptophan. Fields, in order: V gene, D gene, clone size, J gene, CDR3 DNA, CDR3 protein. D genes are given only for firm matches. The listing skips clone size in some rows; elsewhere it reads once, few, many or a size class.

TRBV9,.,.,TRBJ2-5,TGTGCCAGCAGCGTAGGGTCTAGCCGCGTCGAGACCCAGTACTTC,CASSVGSSRVETQYF
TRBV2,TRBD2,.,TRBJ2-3,TGTGCCAGCAGAGCGGGGACTAGCGGAGAAAGCACAGATACGCAGTATTTT,CASRAGTSGESTDTQYF
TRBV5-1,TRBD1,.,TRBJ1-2,TGCGCCAGCAGCTTGGACGGACAGGGAGGAAAAAATGGCTACACCTTC,CASSLDGQGGKNGYTF
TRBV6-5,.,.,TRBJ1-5,TGTGCCAGCAGCCAGGCGGGGACTCAGCCCCAGCATTTT,CASSQAGTQPQHF
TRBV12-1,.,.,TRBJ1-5,TGTGCCAGCAGCTTTCCTCAGGGGGCGCTGAGTATCAATCAGCCCCAGCATTTT,CASSFPQGALSINQPQHF
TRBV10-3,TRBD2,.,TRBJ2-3,TGTGCCATCAGCCCCGGGGGAGCGGGAGGGGTAGATACGCAGTATTTT,CAISPGGAGGVDTQYF
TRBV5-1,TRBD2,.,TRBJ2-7,TGCGCCAGCAGCTTGGGCGGCGGGAGTAGGTACGAGCAGTACTTC,CASSLGGGSRYEQYF
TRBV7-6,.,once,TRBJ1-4,TGTGCCACCAGACAGGTGAATGAAAAACTGTTTTTT,CATRQVNEKLFF
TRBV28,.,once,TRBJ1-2,TGTGCCAGCAGTATGACAGTAGACTATGGCTACACCTTC,CASSMTVDYGYTF
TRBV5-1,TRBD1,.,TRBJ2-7,TGCGCCAGCAGCTCCGGGACAGCCAGCTACGAGCAGTACTTC,CASSSGTASYEQYF
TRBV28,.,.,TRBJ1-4,TGTGCCAGCAGTTTAGGGGGGGATGGTCCGGGTGAAAAACTGTTTTTT,CASSLGGDGPGEKLFF
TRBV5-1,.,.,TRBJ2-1,TGCGCCAGCAGCAACAGAGCGGGCTCCTACAATGAGCAGTTCTTC,CASSNRAGSYNEQFF
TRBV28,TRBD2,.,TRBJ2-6,TGTGCCAGCAGCCCCGGGGAGGGTGGAGGGGCCAACGTCCTGACTTTC,CASSPGEGGGANVLTF
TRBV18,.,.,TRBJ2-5,TGTGCCAGCTCAAAGCTTAGAGAGACCCAGTACTTC,CASSKLRETQYF
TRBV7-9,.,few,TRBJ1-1,TGTGCCAGCAGCTTAACGGGGGAACGGAAGAACACTGAAGCTTTCTTT,CASSLTGERKNTEAFF
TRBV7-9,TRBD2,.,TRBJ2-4,TGTGCCAGCAGCCCACCGGGGGGACGACCCCACATTCAGTACTTC,CASSPPGGRPHIQYF
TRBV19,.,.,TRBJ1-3,TGTGCCAGTAGTGAAAGTATCGGACTATCTGGAAACACCATATATTTT,CASSESIGLSGNTIYF
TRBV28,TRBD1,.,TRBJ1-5,TGTGCCAGCAGACTGAAGGGACAGGGAGGACATCAGCCCCAGCATTTT,CASRLKGQGGHQPQHF
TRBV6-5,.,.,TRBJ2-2,TGTGCCAGCAGTTATTTTATCGGACAAAACACCGGGGAGCTGTTTTTT,CASSYFIGQNTGELFF
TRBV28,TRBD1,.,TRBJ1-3,TGTGCCGCGTCGACAGGGAATCTTGGAAACACCATATATTTT,CAASTGNLGNTIYF
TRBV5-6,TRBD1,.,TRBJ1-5,TGTGCCAGCAGCTTCAGGGGGGCTAGCAATCAGCCCCAGCATTTT,CASSFRGASNQPQHF
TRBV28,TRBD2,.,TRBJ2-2,TGTGCCAGCACCGACGGGACTACCGCGAACACCGGGGAGCTGTTTTTT,CASTDGTTANTGELFF
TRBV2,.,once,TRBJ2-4,TGTGCCAGCATATCCAAAAACATTCAGTACTTC,CASISKNIQYF
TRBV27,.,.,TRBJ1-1,TGTGCCAGCACATTACAGGGTTCGGGTGAAGCTTTCTTT,CASTLQGSGEAFF
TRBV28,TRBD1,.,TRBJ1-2,TGTGCCAGCGCGACAGGGCAGGGCCCATATGGCTACACCTTC,CASATGQGPYGYTF
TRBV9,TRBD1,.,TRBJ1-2,TGTGCCAGCAGCGTAGGGGACAGTGGCTACACCTTC,CASSVGDSGYTF
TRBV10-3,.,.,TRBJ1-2,TGTGCCATCAGTGGATCAAACAGCTATGGCTACACCTTC,CAISGSNSYGYTF
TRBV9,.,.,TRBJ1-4,TGTGCCAGCAGCGTAGATATTACTGCAGGGGAAAAACTGTTTTTT,CASSVDITAGEKLFF
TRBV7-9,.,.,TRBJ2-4,TGTGCCAGCAGCCCAACCTACGGGAGTGGGGCCAAAAACATTCAGTACTTC,CASSPTYGSGAKNIQYF
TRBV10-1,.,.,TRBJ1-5,TGCGCCAGCAGTCATTGTGGAATGACAGGCTCCTTCAATCAGCCCCAGCATTTT,CASSHCGMTGSFNQPQHF
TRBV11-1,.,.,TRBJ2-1,TGTGCCAGCAGCTACCCCGAGCGGGCCTACAATGAGCAGTTCTTC,CASSYPERAYNEQFF
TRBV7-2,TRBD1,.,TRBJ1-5,TGTGCCAGCAGCGCCCTGGGACAGATTCTCCAGCCCCAGCATTTT,CASSALGQILQPQHF
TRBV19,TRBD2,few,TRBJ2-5,TGTGCCAGTAGCATAAATAGCGGGGGGGGCGAGACCCAGTACTTC,CASSINSGGGETQYF
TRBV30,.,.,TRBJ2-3,TGTGCCTGGAACAGGCAATTTAGCACAGATACGCAGTATTTT,CAWNRQFSTDTQYF
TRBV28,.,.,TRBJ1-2,TGTGCCAGCAGTTCCCAGGTGGTGACCTATGGCTACACCTTC,CASSSQVVTYGYTF
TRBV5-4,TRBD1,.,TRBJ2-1,TGTGCCAGCAGCCGTCCCGGGACAGGGTACAATGAGCAGTTCTTC,CASSRPGTGYNEQFF